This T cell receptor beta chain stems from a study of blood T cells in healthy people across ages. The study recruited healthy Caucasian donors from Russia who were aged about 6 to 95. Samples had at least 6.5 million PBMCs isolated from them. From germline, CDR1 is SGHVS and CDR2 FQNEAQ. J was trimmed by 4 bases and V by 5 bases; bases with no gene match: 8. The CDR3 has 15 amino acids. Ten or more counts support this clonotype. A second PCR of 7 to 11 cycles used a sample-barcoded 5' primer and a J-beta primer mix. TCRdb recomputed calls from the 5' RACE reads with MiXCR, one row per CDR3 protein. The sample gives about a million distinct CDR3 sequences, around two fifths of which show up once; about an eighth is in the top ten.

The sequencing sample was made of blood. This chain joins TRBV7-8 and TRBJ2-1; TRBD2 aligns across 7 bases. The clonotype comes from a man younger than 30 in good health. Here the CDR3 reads CASSSSGRSYNEQFF. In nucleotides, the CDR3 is TGTGCCAGCAGCAGTAGCGGGCGCTCGTACAATGAGCAGTTCTTC.